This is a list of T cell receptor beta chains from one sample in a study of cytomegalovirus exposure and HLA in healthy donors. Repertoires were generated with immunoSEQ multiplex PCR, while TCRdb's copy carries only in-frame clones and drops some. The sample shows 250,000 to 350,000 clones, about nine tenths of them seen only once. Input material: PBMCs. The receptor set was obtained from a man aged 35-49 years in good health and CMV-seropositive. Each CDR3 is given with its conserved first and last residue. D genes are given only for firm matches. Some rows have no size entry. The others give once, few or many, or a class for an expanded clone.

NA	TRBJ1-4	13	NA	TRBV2	CASSETENEKLFF	TGTGCCAGCAGTGAGACGGAGAATGAAAAACTGTTTTTT
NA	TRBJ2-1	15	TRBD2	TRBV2	CASSPSGEGYNEQFF	TGTGCCAGCAGTCCTAGCGGTGAGGGCTACAATGAGCAGTTCTTC
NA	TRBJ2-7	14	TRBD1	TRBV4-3	CASSLGQGLNEQYF	TGCGCCAGCAGCCTGGGACAGGGGCTGAACGAGCAGTACTTC
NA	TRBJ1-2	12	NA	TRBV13	CASSLTDRGYTF	TGTGCCAGCAGCTTAACGGACAGAGGCTACACCTTC
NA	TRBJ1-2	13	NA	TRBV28	CASSSGGNYGYTF	TGTGCCAGCAGCTCCGGAGGGAACTATGGCTACACCTTC
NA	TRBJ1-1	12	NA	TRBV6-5	CATGTPNTEAFF	TGTGCCACAGGGACACCTAACACTGAAGCTTTCTTT
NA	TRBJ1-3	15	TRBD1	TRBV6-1	CASSVQGVSGNTIYF	TGTGCCAGCAGTGTACAGGGGGTCTCTGGAAACACCATATATTTT
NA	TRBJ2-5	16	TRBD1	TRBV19	CASSTLDRSSQETQYF	TGTGCCAGTAGTACCCTGGACAGGAGCTCCCAAGAGACCCAGTACTTC
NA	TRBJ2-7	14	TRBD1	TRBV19	CASRPTGRPYEQYF	TGTGCCAGTAGGCCGACAGGGAGACCCTACGAGCAGTACTTC
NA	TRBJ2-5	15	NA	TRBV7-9	CSSSLLSRVGETQYF	TGTTCCAGCAGCCTACTATCGAGGGTCGGGGAGACCCAGTACTTC
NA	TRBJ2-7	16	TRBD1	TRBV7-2	CASSLGIAQGAYEQYF	TGTGCCAGCAGCTTAGGTATTGCGCAGGGGGCCTACGAGCAGTACTTC
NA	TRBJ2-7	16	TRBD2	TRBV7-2	CASSLGGSGRSYEQYF	TGTGCCAGCAGCTTAGGGGGTAGCGGGAGGTCCTACGAGCAGTACTTC
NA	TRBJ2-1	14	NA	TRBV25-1	CASTLLEAYNEQFF	TGTGCCAGCACCCTCCTGGAGGCTTACAATGAGCAGTTCTTC
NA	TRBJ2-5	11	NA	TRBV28	CASSYTGTQYF	TGTGCCAGCAGTTATACAGGGACCCAGTACTTC
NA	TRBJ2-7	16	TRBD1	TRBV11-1	CASSFRQGGSPYEQYF	TGTGCCAGCAGCTTTAGACAGGGCGGATCCCCCTACGAGCAGTACTTC
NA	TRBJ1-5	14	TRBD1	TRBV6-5	CASSYSGQGEPQHF	TGTGCCAGCAGTTACTCGGGACAGGGGGAGCCCCAGCATTTT
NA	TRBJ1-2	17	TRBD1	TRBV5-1	CASSLALGGQATGGYTF	TGCGCCAGCAGCTTGGCCTTGGGGGGACAGGCCACTGGTGGCTACACCTTC
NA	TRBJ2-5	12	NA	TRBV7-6	CASSLGRETQYF	TGTGCCAGCAGCTTAGGCAGAGAGACCCAGTACTTC
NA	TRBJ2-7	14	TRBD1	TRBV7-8	CASSKDRVVREQYF	TGTGCCAGCAGCAAGGACAGGGTGGTCCGCGAGCAGTACTTC
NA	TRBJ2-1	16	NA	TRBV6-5	CASSYSGQSSYNEQFF	TGTGCCAGCAGTTACTCCGGACAGAGCTCCTACAATGAGCAGTTCTTC
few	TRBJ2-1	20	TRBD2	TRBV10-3	CAISELGLAGGKSSYNEQFF	TGTGCCATCAGTGAGTTGGGACTAGCGGGAGGGAAGAGCTCCTACAATGAGCAGTTCTTC
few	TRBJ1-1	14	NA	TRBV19	CASSMALTGTEAFF	TGTGCCAGTAGTATGGCATTAACGGGGACTGAAGCTTTCTTT
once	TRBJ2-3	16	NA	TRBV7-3	CASSLTPGLRTDTQYF	TGTGCCAGCAGCTTAACCCCCGGACTACGCACAGATACGCAGTATTTT
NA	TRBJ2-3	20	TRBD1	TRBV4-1	CASSQESGQGVFLYTDTQYF	TGCGCCAGCAGCCAAGAGTCCGGACAGGGGGTCTTCTTGTACACAGATACGCAGTATTTT
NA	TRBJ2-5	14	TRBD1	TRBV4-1	CASSSGQLSETQYF	TGCGCCAGCAGCTCGGGACAGCTAAGCGAGACCCAGTACTTC
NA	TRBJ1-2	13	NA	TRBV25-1	CASRATGDYGYTF	TGTGCCAGCAGAGCGACAGGCGACTATGGCTACACCTTC
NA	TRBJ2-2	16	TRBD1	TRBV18	CASSPLRQGNTGELFF	TGTGCCAGCTCACCACTCAGACAGGGGAACACCGGGGAGCTGTTTTTT
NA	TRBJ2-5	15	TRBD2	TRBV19	CASSPGLAGVKEQYF	TGTGCCAGTAGCCCAGGACTAGCGGGAGTGAAAGAGCAGTACTTC
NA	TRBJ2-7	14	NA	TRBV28	CASTPRPGAYEQYF	TGTGCCAGCACCCCCCGACCAGGCGCCTACGAGCAGTACTTC